This is a list of T cell receptor beta chains from one sample in a study of T cell responses to AZD1222 COVID-19 vaccine. Only in-frame clones appear in the TCRdb table, and some are missing; sequencing was by immunoSEQ multiplex PCR. This sample carries over 120,000 clones, roughly 86% of them seen once, and the ten largest clones take around 5.1%. Source: peripheral blood, taken 28 days after the second AZD1222 dose. The receptors were sampled from an adult who received the AZD1222 COVID-19 vaccine. Both conserved end residues are part of each CDR3. D genes are given only for firm matches. Size is omitted from some rows. Given values are once, few, many or a class for expanded clones.

TRBJ2-1 | TRBV29-1 | . | . | CSVESFGEWEQFF | TGCAGCGTTGAAAGTTTTGGAGAATGGGAGCAGTTCTTC
TRBJ2-1 | TRBV7-8 | TRBD2 | . | CASSLSRGLAGIDEQFF | TGTGCCAGCAGCTTGTCCAGGGGACTAGCGGGAATCGATGAGCAGTTCTTC
TRBJ2-7 | TRBV5-1 | TRBD1 | once | CASSAGQGAYEQYF | TGCGCCAGCAGCGCGGGACAGGGGGCCTACGAGCAGTACTTC
TRBJ1-1 | TRBV19 | . | . | CATSSQGQGTEAFF | TGTGCCACGTCGTCGCAGGGGCAGGGCACTGAAGCTTTCTTT
TRBJ2-5 | TRBV2 | TRBD2 | once | CASSLSGRQQETQYF | TGTGCCAGCAGTCTGAGCGGGAGGCAGCAAGAGACCCAGTACTTC
TRBJ2-2 | TRBV2 | TRBD1 | . | CASQIRAGGNRELFF | TGTGCCAGCCAGATCAGGGCAGGGGGTAATAGGGAGCTGTTTTTT
TRBJ2-3 | TRBV5-4 | TRBD2 | . | CASSLGSGSTDTQYF | TGTGCCAGCAGCTTGGGTAGCGGGAGCACAGATACGCAGTATTTT
TRBJ1-2 | TRBV6-5 | . | . | CASSHPPRGIYGYTF | TGTGCCAGCAGTCACCCGCCTAGGGGGATCTATGGCTACACCTTC
TRBJ1-5 | TRBV13 | . | . | CASSLRGNQPQHF | TGTGCCAGCAGCTTACGGGGGAATCAGCCCCAGCATTTT
TRBJ2-1 | TRBV7-8 | TRBD2 | . | CASSLAATSGGAYEQFF | TGTGCCAGCAGCTTAGCCGCGACTAGCGGGGGAGCCTATGAGCAGTTCTTC
TRBJ1-6 | TRBV16 | . | . | CASSQVTNSPLHF | TGTGCCAGCAGCCAAGTGACAAACTCACCCCTCCACTTT
TRBJ2-1 | TRBV4-1 | TRBD2 | . | CASSQERTSGGADEQFF | TGCGCCAGCAGCCAAGAGCGGACTAGCGGGGGGGCCGATGAGCAGTTCTTC
TRBJ2-2 | TRBV6-5 | TRBD2 | . | CASRGTSGHTGELFF | TGTGCCAGCAGAGGGACTAGCGGACACACCGGGGAGCTGTTTTTT
TRBJ1-1 | TRBV30 | . | . | CAWRGNTEAFF | TGTGCCTGGAGGGGGAACACTGAAGCTTTCTTT
TRBJ2-5 | TRBV18 | . | . | CASSPAGETQYF | TGTGCCAGCTCACCAGCGGGGGAGACCCAGTACTTC
TRBJ2-7 | TRBV7-5 | . | once | CARSLGRDSYEQYF | TGTGCCAGAAGCTTAGGACGAGACTCCTACGAGCAGTACTTC
TRBJ2-5 | TRBV25-1 | . | . | CASSEYVGVGETQYF | TGTGCCAGCAGTGAATATGTCGGGGTTGGAGAGACCCAGTACTTC
TRBJ2-5 | TRBV9 | TRBD1 | . | CASSADRGETQYF | TGTGCCAGCAGCGCGGACAGGGGTGAGACCCAGTACTTC
TRBJ1-3 | TRBV19 | . | . | CASTTTGHLRNTIYF | TGTGCCAGTACCACAACAGGACACCTACGCAACACCATATATTTT
TRBJ2-5 | TRBV18 | . | once | CASSPGGGETQYF | TGTGCCAGCTCCCCAGGGGGAGGAGAGACCCAGTACTTC
TRBJ1-2 | TRBV5-4 | . | . | CASSLVWDGNYGYTF | TGTGCCAGCAGCTTGGTGTGGGATGGGAACTATGGCTACACCTTC
TRBJ1-2 | TRBV19 | . | . | CASSSRGGGAKGYTF | TGTGCCAGTAGCTCCCGAGGGGGGGGCGCGAAAGGCTACACCTTC
TRBJ1-4 | TRBV3-1/TRBV3-2 | TRBD1 | . | CASSSRDRRGPLFF | TGTGCCAGCAGCAGCCGGGACAGAAGGGGACCACTGTTTTTT
TRBJ1-4 | TRBV2 | TRBD1 | few | CASSLPGGTVNEKLFF | TGTGCCAGCAGCCTCCCGGGAGGGACAGTTAATGAAAAACTGTTTTTT
TRBJ2-5 | TRBV6-1 | . | few | CASSDGLRTTIQETQYF | TGTGCCAGCAGTGATGGCCTCCGGACGACCATCCAAGAGACCCAGTACTTC
TRBJ1-1 | TRBV30 | . | . | CAWRGQVSEAFF | TGTGCCTGGAGGGGACAAGTGTCTGAAGCTTTCTTT
TRBJ2-1 | TRBV30 | TRBD2 | . | CAWSKGLAGVNEQFF | TGTGCCTGGAGTAAGGGACTAGCGGGGGTCAATGAGCAGTTCTTC
TRBJ2-5 | TRBV28 | . | . | CASNSLQETQYF | TGTGCCAGCAATTCGCTCCAAGAGACCCAGTACTTC
TRBJ1-2 | TRBV11-1 | TRBD1 | . | CASSSGGQGHGYTF | TGTGCCAGCAGCTCGGGGGGACAGGGGCATGGCTACACCTTC
TRBJ1-6 | TRBV19 | . | . | CASSVGQILSPLHF | TGTGCCAGTAGTGTCGGACAGATACTTTCACCCCTCCACTTT
TRBJ2-1 | TRBV5-4 | TRBD2 | . | CASSLRTSGGYEQFF | TGTGCCAGCAGCCTCAGGACTAGCGGGGGCTATGAGCAGTTCTTC
TRBJ2-7 | TRBV7-8 | TRBD2 | . | CASSLVRTSGRAGSYEQYF | TGTGCCAGCAGCTTAGTGAGGACTAGCGGGAGGGCCGGATCCTACGAGCAGTACTTC
TRBJ2-5 | TRBV6-4 | TRBD2 | few | CASEGCQRDEETQYF | TGTGCCAGCGAGGGGTGCCAGCGGGATGAAGAGACCCAGTACTTC
TRBJ1-2 | TRBV3-1/TRBV3-2 | . | . | CASSQPQGGGYTF | TGTGCCAGCAGCCAGCCCCAGGGTGGGGGCTACACCTTC
TRBJ2-5 | TRBV6-5 | . | . | CASKMSHQETQYF | TGTGCCAGCAAAATGAGTCATCAAGAGACCCAGTACTTC
TRBJ2-1 | TRBV28 | TRBD2 | . | CASVRIAGAKYNEQFF | TGTGCCAGCGTCCGGATAGCGGGGGCCAAATACAATGAGCAGTTCTTC
TRBJ2-7 | TRBV9 | . | . | CASSVGGFSYEQYF | TGTGCCAGCAGCGTAGGAGGCTTTTCCTACGAGCAGTACTTC
TRBJ2-3 | TRBV6-5 | TRBD2 | . | CASSRAGGRGDTQYF | TGTGCCAGCAGCCGCGCGGGGGGCCGGGGAGATACGCAGTATTTT
TRBJ2-2 | TRBV5-6 | TRBD1 | . | CASSTDRAGGELFF | TGTGCCAGCAGCACAGACAGGGCGGGCGGGGAGCTGTTTTTT
TRBJ1-2 | TRBV7-6 | . | . | CASSLGASNYGYTF | TGTGCCAGCAGCTTAGGGGCGTCCAACTATGGCTACACCTTC